The next 30 T cell receptor beta chains were all read from a single sample in a study of shared clonotypes between healthy human individuals. Assay: immunoSEQ multiplex PCR; the TCRdb copy retains only in-frame clones and omits some. The sample has about a million clones; approximately 77% are singletons. The sequenced sample was memory CD4+ T cells from PBMCs. Documented subset: CD45RA-negative fraction. The receptors originated from a man aged 18 to 30 in good health. Some clones in this sample may be carry-over from other donors' samples.

The chain uses TRBV29-1 and TRBJ2-5, with D possibly matching TRBD2 (5 bases). V was trimmed by 4 bases and J by 10 bases, leaving 10 bases between them. This CDR3 region has 10 residues. Looked up from germline, CDR1 is SQVTM and CDR2 is ANQGSEA. The CDR3 bases are TGCAGCGTTGGTCCCGGGGTCCAGTACTTC. Residues: CSVGPGVQYF.

The V gene is TRBV10-2, the J gene TRBJ2-7; D not certain. The CDR3 has 14 amino acids. Per the germline V gene, CDR1 is WSHSY and CDR2 is SAAADI. Trimming stripped 6 bases from V and 2 bases from J, with 14 bases between. The chain's CDR3 is CASRARNGPYEQYF. DNA of the CDR3: TGCGCCAGCAGAGCCCGAAATGGACCCTACGAGCAGTACTTC.

The chain has TRBV2 and TRBJ1-2; 8 nucleotides align to TRBD1. Germline V CDR1 and CDR2: SNHLY, FYNNEI. The CDR3 runs to 15 residues. V shed 6 bases and J 5 bases; nucleotides not matched to a gene: 11. CDR3 amino acids: CASSAKQGARYGYTF. CDR3 bases: TGTGCCAGCAGCGCGAAGCAGGGGGCTAGGTATGGCTACACCTTC.

This rearrangement joins TRBV2 to TRBJ2-2; TRBD1 agrees at 8 bases. The CDR3 sequence is 14 residues long. The V gene end was trimmed by 4 bases and the J gene end by 6 bases; junction bases not matched to a gene: 4. Germline assignment: CDR1 SNHLY and CDR2 FYNNEI. CDR3 DNA: TGTGCCAGCAGTGGCCTGACAGGGGCCGGGGAGCTGTTTTTT. It encodes CASSGLTGAGELFF.

The rearrangement joins TRBV21-1 to TRBJ2-1; the table's D call, TRBD2, was not checked against the DNA. TRBV21-1 is a recognized pseudogene. There are 15 residues in the CDR3. Written as DNA, the CDR3 is TGTGCCAGCAGCACCGCCGGGGGTTGGTACAATGAGCAGTTCTTC. Residues: CASSTAGGWYNEQFF.

The chain recombines TRBV7-9 with TRBJ2-6; D unclear. CDR1 is SEHNR, CDR2 FQNEAQ, per germline (reference sequence). The CDR3 loop spans 19 amino acids. The V end lost 0 bases, the J end lost 0 bases, and 15 bases lay between the germline ends. CDR3 in DNA: TGTGCCAGCAGCTTAGCGCTGGCAGTTTTACACTCTGGGGCCAACGTCCTGACTTTC. Translated: CASSLALAVLHSGANVLTF.

The J gene is TRBJ1-2, the V gene TRBV2, with no clear D. Trimming shortened V by 2 bases and J by 8 bases, and 18 bases separated the two germline ends. Germline values: CDR1 SNHLY, CDR2 FYNNEI. CDR3 size: 15 residues. In DNA form, the CDR3 reads TGTGCCAGCAGTGAATTGAGGGCAGGTACTGGGGGCTACACCTTC. It translates to CASSELRAGTGGYTF.

V is TRBV7-9 and J is TRBJ2-1; a weak D match, TRBD2 (5 bases). Trimming left V 2 bases short and J 4 bases short, with 18 bases between. The length of the CDR3 is 17 residues. Germline V gene lookup returns CDR1 SEHNR and CDR2 FQNEAQ (reference sequence). The DNA of the CDR3 is TGTGCCAGCAGCTTAACTTCACCGGGAATTAAATACAATGAGCAGTTCTTC. The encoded protein is CASSLTSPGIKYNEQFF.

The V gene is TRBV30, the J gene TRBJ2-5; no clear D. Germline V lookup: CDR1 GTSNPN, CDR2 SVGIG (reference sequence). The CDR3 runs 13 residues. The V gene lost 5 bases and the J gene lost 1 base, with 11 bases spanning the gap. CDR3 region: CAWALGLQETQYF. The CDR3 region has the DNA TGTGCCTGGGCGCTCGGTCTCCAAGAGACCCAGTACTTC.

V gene TRBV6-1 combines with J gene TRBJ2-1; 9 nucleotides match TRBD1. This CDR3 has 15 residues. V lost 7 bases and J lost 4; bases outside the gene matches: 8. CDR1 is MNHNS and CDR2 is SASEGT in the germline V gene. The CDR3 nucleotides read TGTGCCAGCAATTGGGGACAGGGACCATACAATGAGCAGTTCTTC. It codes for CASNWGQGPYNEQFF.

CDR3 residues: CASSLGKGGGYTF. The DNA for the CDR3 is TGTGCCAGCAGCTTAGGGAAGGGAGGAGGCTACACCTTC. This sequence joins TRBV7-3 and TRBJ1-2, with unresolved D. The CDR3 totals 13 residues. V lost 2 bases and J 8 bases, leaving 12 bases between the germline ends. The germline CDR1 and CDR2 sequences are SGHTA and FQGTGA.

The chain has TRBV11-3 and TRBJ2-7; D remains ambiguous. The germline V and J ends were trimmed by 2 bases and 4 bases, with 9 bases remaining between them. There are 13 residues in the CDR3. Germline values: CDR1 SGHNT, CDR2 YENEEA. The CDR3 here is CASSLIGSYEQYF. Here the CDR3 DNA reads TGTGCCAGCAGCTTAATCGGATCTTACGAGCAGTACTTC.

The chain employs TRBV14 and TRBJ2-3; 12 nucleotides match TRBD2. This CDR3 is 17 amino acids long. J lost 6 bases, V lost 4 bases, and 11 bases had no gene match. The germline V gene encodes CDR1 SGHDN and CDR2 FVKESK. The CDR3 loop is CASSPLTSGRTGDTQYF. CDR3 nucleotide sequence: TGTGCCAGCAGCCCCCTGACTAGCGGGAGAACGGGGGATACGCAGTATTTT.

This clone has a count of ten or more. This sequence joins TRBV27 and TRBJ1-4; 8 positions match TRBD1. The junction had 11 bases not matched to a gene; V was cut back by 6 bases and J by 8 bases. The CDR3 is made up of 15 amino acids. Germline lookup yields CDR1 MNHEY and CDR2 SMNVEV (reference sequence). The CDR3 region has the DNA TGTGCCAGCAGCAAGACAGGGGCTGGAGAGGAAAAACTGTTTTTT. This sequence encodes CASSKTGAGEEKLFF. The complete variable domain, with remaining parts taken from reference TRBV27 and TRBJ1-4, reads EAQVTQNPRYLITVTGKKLTVTCSQNMNHEYMSWYRQDPGLGLRQIYYSMNVEVTDKGDVPEGYKVSRKEKRNFPLILESPSPNQTSLYFCASSKTGAGEEKLFFGSGTQLSVL.

V usage is TRBV18 and J usage is TRBJ1-4; 7 nucleotides align to TRBD1. The germline V gene encodes CDR1 KGHSH and CDR2 LQKENI. The trim removed 3 bases at V and 6 bases at J, leaving 7 bases unmatched. The CDR3 extends over 15 amino acids. CDR3 sequence reads: CASSPPTGLDEKLFF. The CDR3 DNA reads as TGTGCCAGCTCACCGCCGACAGGGCTGGATGAAAAACTGTTTTTT.

This chain links TRBV28 with TRBJ1-1, with D possibly being TRBD1 (6 bases). V was trimmed by 6 bases and J by 0 bases, leaving 23 bases between them. Germline V lookup: CDR1 MDHEN, CDR2 SYDVKM. CDR3 size: 18 residues. The CDR3 is CASSSFLGQPTMNTEAFF. The DNA of the CDR3 is TGTGCCAGCAGCTCCTTCCTCGGACAGCCGACCATGAACACTGAAGCTTTCTTT.

The rearrangement joins TRBV18 to TRBJ2-2; 11 positions match TRBD2. Trimming removed 2 bases from V and 7 bases from J; junction bases left unmatched: 12. The CDR3 runs 18 residues. Looked up from germline, CDR1 is KGHSH and CDR2 is LQKENI. CDR3 loop: CASSPGVLAGGANGELFF. The CDR3 DNA is TGTGCCAGCTCACCAGGAGTGCTAGCGGGAGGAGCCAACGGGGAGCTGTTTTTT. The full variable domain, its missing parts supplied by reference TRBV18 and TRBJ2-2, is NAGVMQNPRHLVRRRGQEARLRCSPMKGHSHVYWYRQLPEEGLKFMVYLQKENIIDESGMPKERFSAEFPKEGPSILRIQQVVRGDSAAYFCASSPGVLAGGANGELFFGEGSRLTVL.

The chain carries TRBV10-3 and TRBJ1-2; no clear D. With 5 bases removed from V and 6 bases from J, the gap between germline ends came to 10 bases. This CDR3 region has 12 residues. Germline V gene lookup returns CDR1 ENHRY and CDR2 SYGVKD. CDR3: CAISQDGDGYTF. The DNA for the CDR3 is TGTGCCATCAGTCAGGACGGTGATGGCTACACCTTC.

This sequence joins TRBV4-2 and TRBJ2-7; 10 positions match TRBD2. This CDR3 is built from 17 residues. CDR1 and CDR2 from the germline V gene are LGHNA and YNFKEQ. The junction had 8 bases not matched to a gene; V was cut back by 3 bases and J by 0 bases. The CDR3 sequence: CASSQGSGRHLSYEQYF. CDR3 bases: TGTGCCAGCAGCCAGGGTAGCGGGAGGCACCTCTCCTACGAGCAGTACTTC.

As to this clone: This may be a read error, as it is one base from a much larger clone. The same CDR3 is also encoded by other DNA sequences in this sample. This chain joins TRBV28 and TRBJ2-7, with D maybe TRBD1 (6 bases). Trimming removed 6 bases from V and 4 bases from J, with 10 bases in between. The CDR3 runs to 12 residues. The germline V gene encodes CDR1 MDHEN and CDR2 SYDVKM. CDR3: CASSLQGYEQYF. In DNA form, the CDR3 reads TGTGCCAGCAGCTTACAGGGATACGAGCAGTACTTC.

In DNA, the CDR3 is TGTGCCAGCAGCCCAAACAGGGTGGTTCGCACTGAAGCTTTCTTT. Encoded protein: CASSPNRVVRTEAFF. The chain joins TRBV14 to TRBJ1-1; D is perhaps TRBD1 (6 bases). The V and J ends lost 4 bases and 4 bases respectively, with 16 bases between them. The CDR3 contains 15 residues. Germline V gives CDR1 SGHDN, CDR2 FVKESK.

The V call is TRBV12-5, the J call TRBJ2-1, with TRBD2 identical over 8 bases. After removal of 2 bases from V and 9 bases from J, the junction contained 9 bases not matched to a gene. This CDR3 spans 15 amino acids. The V gene's germline CDR1 is LGHNT and CDR2 FRNRAP. The CDR3 DNA reads as TGTGCTAGTGGTTTGTCTCGAGCGGGAGTGGGTGAGCAGTTCTTC. This encodes CASGLSRAGVGEQFF.

The V and J genes are TRBV5-5 and TRBJ2-2, with unresolved D. This CDR3 has 15 amino acids. Germline-derived CDR1 and CDR2 are SGHKS and YYEKEE (reference sequence). The ends were cut back, 2 bases at V and 0 bases at J, with 8 bases in the middle. CDR3: CASSFRTANTGELFF. The CDR3 DNA is TGTGCCAGCAGCTTCCGGACCGCGAACACCGGGGAGCTGTTTTTT.

This clone is a singleton in its sample. Being one base from a much bigger clone, this may be a read error. V usage is TRBV5-1 and J usage is TRBJ2-7; D unclear. Trimming removed 0 bases from V and 2 bases from J, with 3 bases in between. The CDR3 has 12 residues. Germline V CDR1 and CDR2: SGHRS, YFSETQ. For the CDR3, the DNA is TGCGCCAGCAGCTTGGATACCTACGAGCAGTACTTC. It yields the protein CASSLDTYEQYF.

The rearrangement uses TRBV30 and TRBJ2-5; D not certain. CDR3 length: 14 amino acids. Trimming cost V 3 bases and J 1 base, with 12 bases left between them. The germline V gene encodes CDR1 GTSNPN and CDR2 SVGIG (reference sequence). The CDR3 coding sequence is TGTGCCTGGAGGGAAGGACCCGCCCAAGAGACCCAGTACTTC. Translating gives CAWREGPAQETQYF.

The chain is built from TRBV7-9 and TRBJ1-1, with D unclear. The CDR3 spans 16 residues. In germline, CDR1 is SEHNR, CDR2 FQNEAQ (reference sequence). The germline V and J ends were trimmed by 2 bases and 0 bases, with 13 bases remaining between them. This CDR3 reads CASSLYPIDLNTEAFF. The DNA for the CDR3 is TGTGCCAGCAGCTTATACCCCATCGACTTGAACACTGAAGCTTTCTTT.

This clone showed up just once. The V call is TRBV5-1, the J call TRBJ2-1; TRBD2 matches at 9 bases. V trimming: 2 bases; J trimming: 5 bases; junction bases outside the gene matches: 8. The CDR3 has 16 amino acids. Germline V gene data show CDR1 as SGHRS and CDR2 as YFSETQ. The CDR3 is CASSFGWLAGNNEQFF. The CDR3 DNA reads as TGCGCCAGCAGCTTTGGTTGGCTAGCGGGAAACAATGAGCAGTTCTTC.

The sample holds many counts of this clone. The chain combines TRBV19 with TRBJ1-5; no reliable D call. This CDR3 comprises 15 residues. Germline values: CDR1 LNHDA, CDR2 SQIVND (reference sequence). Trimming pared 5 bases from V and 0 bases from J, leaving 11 bases between. The chain's CDR3 is CASSLRRNSNQPQHF. CDR3 nucleotide sequence: TGTGCCAGTAGTCTAAGACGGAATAGCAATCAGCCCCAGCATTTT.

The rearrangement uses TRBV2 and TRBJ2-1; no reliable D call. The germline gives CDR1 SNHLY, CDR2 FYNNEI. With 4 bases removed from V and 3 bases from J, the gap between germline ends came to 10 bases. This CDR3 is 14 amino acids long. This chain's CDR3 is CASSAAGYYNEQFF. Written as DNA, the CDR3 is TGTGCCAGCAGTGCGGCCGGGTACTACAATGAGCAGTTCTTC. Full variable domain (outside the CDR3, taken from reference TRBV2 and TRBJ2-1): EPEVTQTPSHQVTQMGQEVILRCVPISNHLYFYWYRQILGQKVEFLVSFYNNEISEKSEIFDDQFSVERPDGSNFTLKIRSTKLEDSAMYFCASSAAGYYNEQFFGPGTRLTVL.

The CDR3 nucleotides read TGTGCCAGTAGTATAGGGCAGTCCAACTATGGCTACACCTTC. Translating it yields CASSIGQSNYGYTF. The gene calls are TRBV19 and TRBJ1-2; D unclear. Germline V gives CDR1 LNHDA, CDR2 SQIVND (reference sequence). This CDR3 has 14 residues. V lost 1 base, J lost 2 bases, and 8 bases lay in between.